These T cell receptor beta chains were read from a single sample in a study of cytomegalovirus exposure and HLA in healthy donors. The repertoire was sequenced with immunoSEQ multiplex PCR; TCRdb's copy has only in-frame clones and lacks some. The ten top clones account for roughly 0.98%, within a sample of 200,000 to 250,000 clones. Sequences were obtained from PBMCs. These TCRs come from a woman aged 25 to 39 in good health and CMV-seropositive. Each CDR3 is given with its conserved first and last residue. Fields, in order: V gene, D gene, J gene, CDR3 DNA, CDR3 protein. The D gene is left open where the match is weak.

>TRBV18|NA|TRBJ1-5
TGTGCCAGCTCATCGACAGATTCCAATCAGCCCCAGCATTTT
CASSSTDSNQPQHF
>TRBV9|TRBD1|TRBJ2-1
TGTGCCAGCAGCGTAATGCCTGGACAGGCAAACAATGAGCAGTTCTTC
CASSVMPGQANNEQFF
>TRBV6-6|NA|TRBJ2-5
TGTGCCAGCAGACTCAGGATCCGACAAGAGACCCAGTACTTC
CASRLRIRQETQYF
>TRBV7-9|NA|TRBJ1-1
TGTGCCAGCAGCTTAGAACAGAACACTGAAGCTTTCTTT
CASSLEQNTEAFF
>TRBV5-4|NA|TRBJ1-1
TGTGCCAGCAGCTCGAGCGGGGGCGCCAGCACTGAAGCTTTCTTT
CASSSSGGASTEAFF
>TRBV7-7|NA|TRBJ1-1
TGTGCCAGCAGCCCGGGCCCGGAGGCTGAAGCTTTCTTT
CASSPGPEAEAFF
>TRBV5-4|TRBD1|TRBJ1-2
TGTGCCAGCAGCCCGCAGGGGGGTGGCTATGGCTACACCTTC
CASSPQGGGYGYTF
>TRBV4-3|NA|TRBJ1-5
TGCGCCAGCAGCCAAGGGGTGTCGGGGAGTGCTCAGCCCCAGCATTTT
CASSQGVSGSAQPQHF
>TRBV10-3|NA|TRBJ2-7
TGTGCCATCAGTCAAAACAGGGTCCACGAGCAGTACTTC
CAISQNRVHEQYF
>TRBV30|TRBD1|TRBJ1-1
TGTGCCTGGCAACAGGGGATGAACACTGAAGCTTTCTTT
CAWQQGMNTEAFF
>TRBV11-3|NA|TRBJ2-2
TGTGCCAGCAGGATCTCCGGGAGAGCGAACACCGGGGAGCTGTTTTTT
CASRISGRANTGELFF
>TRBV10-3|NA|TRBJ2-2
TGTGCCACCTCCCTGGGGGGGGCGAGAAGCGGGGAGCTGTTTTTT
CATSLGGARSGELFF
>TRBV5-1|NA|TRBJ1-1
TGCGCCAGCGCGTCTAGGATCGACACTGAAGCTTTCTTT
CASASRIDTEAFF
>TRBV7-8|NA|TRBJ1-2
TGTGCCAGCAGCTCCGGGACACAGTTGGGGAATAACTATGGCTACACCTTC
CASSSGTQLGNNYGYTF
>TRBV19|NA|TRBJ1-5
TGTGCCAGTAGTATCAGGTTAGATCAGCCCCAGCATTTT
CASSIRLDQPQHF
>TRBV28|NA|TRBJ1-5
TGTGCCAGCACCCCTGGGGGAGGTAGCAATCAGCCCCAGCATTTT
CASTPGGGSNQPQHF
>TRBV15|NA|TRBJ1-2
TGTGCCACCAGCTCCCGGGAGGACAGATTCGCTAACTATGGCTACACCTTC
CATSSREDRFANYGYTF
>TRBV6-1|TRBD1|TRBJ1-2
TGTGCCAGCAGTGAATGGGGGACAGCGAGCTATGGCTACACCTTC
CASSEWGTASYGYTF
>TRBV10-1|NA|TRBJ2-6
TGCGCCAGCAGAAGGGGCTCTGGGGCCAACGTCCTGACTTTC
CASRRGSGANVLTF
>TRBV2|NA|TRBJ2-7
TGTGCCAGCAGTGAAAGAGGGTCAGAAACCTGGGGCTACGAGCAGTACTTC
CASSERGSETWGYEQYF
>TRBV7-9|TRBD1|TRBJ1-2
TGTGCCAGCAGCTTAGGCGGACAGGGGCTTAAAGACTATGGCTACACCTTC
CASSLGGQGLKDYGYTF
>TRBV30|NA|TRBJ1-1
TGTGCCTGGAGAGGACTCCTGAACACTGAAGCTTTCTTT
CAWRGLLNTEAFF
>TRBV6-5|TRBD2|TRBJ2-7
TGTGCCAGCAGTTACGGACTCGCGGGAGCTGGCGAGCAGTACTTC
CASSYGLAGAGEQYF
>TRBV28|TRBD1|TRBJ2-7
TGTGCCAGCAGTCACACAAGGGGGCGATCCTACGAGCAGTACTTC
CASSHTRGRSYEQYF
>TRBV4-3|NA|TRBJ2-1
TGCGCCAGCAGCCCCAAAGGCTGGGGAGGGGGATCCTACAATGAGCAGTTCTTC
CASSPKGWGGGSYNEQFF
>TRBV18|NA|TRBJ1-5
TGTGCCAGCTCACCTACGGGTGTCAGCAATCAGCCCCAGCATTTT
CASSPTGVSNQPQHF
>TRBV10-3|TRBD1|TRBJ1-5
TGTGCCATCAGTCAGGACAGGGCCCGAAATCAGCCCCAGCATTTT
CAISQDRARNQPQHF
>TRBV10-3|NA|TRBJ1-2
TGTGCCATCAGGAGTTCTTCGTGGGGCTACACCTTC
CAIRSSSWGYTF
>TRBV7-2|NA|TRBJ1-6
TGTGCCAGCACCTTTCGGGAGCCGAATTCACCCCTCCACTTT
CASTFREPNSPLHF
>TRBV7-2|TRBD2|TRBJ2-7
TGTGCCAGCAGCCTGGGACTAGCGGGACATACGTACGAGCAGTACTTC
CASSLGLAGHTYEQYF
>TRBV5-5|NA|TRBJ1-1
TGTGCCAGCAGCTTGATCGGGTCTGAAGCTTTCTTT
CASSLIGSEAFF
>TRBV25-1|NA|TRBJ1-2
TGTGCCAGCAGTGAATCCGGGCAGGGATCGGAAGGCTACACCTTC
CASSESGQGSEGYTF
>TRBV9|NA|TRBJ1-2
TGTGCCAGCAGCGTAGCAGGGGTGTCTGGCGGCTACACCTTC
CASSVAGVSGGYTF
>TRBV2|TRBD2|TRBJ2-7
TGTGCCAGCAATCGACTAGCGGGAGGCGACTACGAGCAGTACTTC
CASNRLAGGDYEQYF
>TRBV18|NA|TRBJ2-7
TGTGCCAGCTCACCGGGCGCCCTCAACTACGAGCAGTACTTC
CASSPGALNYEQYF
>TRBV6-5|NA|TRBJ1-1
TGTGCCAGCAGTAAACAGGGTACGAACACTGAAGCTTTCTTT
CASSKQGTNTEAFF
>TRBV7-2|TRBD1|TRBJ2-3
TGTGCCAGCAGCCCAACGGGACAGGGGGCGCAAGATACGCAGTATTTT
CASSPTGQGAQDTQYF
>TRBV28|TRBD1|TRBJ1-2
TGTGCCAGCAGGCCAGGGGGCGACTATGGCTACACCTTC
CASRPGGDYGYTF
>TRBV6-5|NA|TRBJ2-7
TGTGCCAGCAGTTACTCGATCCAGGGGGGTGGCGAGCAGTACTTC
CASSYSIQGGGEQYF
>TRBV4-3|NA|TRBJ2-1
TGCGCCAGCAGCCAAAAACTAGGATTCTACAATGAGCAGTTCTTC
CASSQKLGFYNEQFF
>TRBV6-6|NA|TRBJ1-3
TGTGCCAGCAGTTACGCAGGCGCTGGAAACACCATATATTTT
CASSYAGAGNTIYF
>TRBV19|NA|TRBJ2-7
TGTGCCAGTAGTATGGCCCAGGGCTCCTACGAGCAGTACTTC
CASSMAQGSYEQYF
>TRBV7-6|TRBD1|TRBJ1-1
TGTGCCAGCAGCTTACTTCACAGGGGGAGAATGAACACTGAAGCTTTCTTT
CASSLLHRGRMNTEAFF
>TRBV2|NA|TRBJ1-4
TGTGCCAGCAGTGAATGGGGACACCACCGAGAGTTTTTT
CASSEWGHHREFF
>TRBV6-5|TRBD1|TRBJ2-7
TGTGCCAGCAGTTACTCGTGGGGACAGGGGATTCACGAGCAGTACTTC
CASSYSWGQGIHEQYF
>TRBV11-1|NA|TRBJ2-2
TGTGCCAGCAGCTTACCGGGGGACGGGGAGCTGTTTTTT
CASSLPGDGELFF
>TRBV11-2|TRBD1|TRBJ2-7
TGTGCCAGCAGCCCGGGACAGTTCCCCATCGAGCAGTACTTC
CASSPGQFPIEQYF
>TRBV20-1|TRBD1|TRBJ2-7
TGCAGTGGGGACAGCTCCTACGAGCAGTACTTC
CSGDSSYEQYF
>TRBV30|TRBD2|TRBJ2-2
TGTGCCTGGAACCCGGGACTAGCGGGAGGGATTGGGGAGCTGTTTTTT
CAWNPGLAGGIGELFF
>TRBV5-1|NA|TRBJ1-6
TGCGCCAGCAGCTTAGGGTCAGGGATAAAGTCACCCCTCCACTTT
CASSLGSGIKSPLHF